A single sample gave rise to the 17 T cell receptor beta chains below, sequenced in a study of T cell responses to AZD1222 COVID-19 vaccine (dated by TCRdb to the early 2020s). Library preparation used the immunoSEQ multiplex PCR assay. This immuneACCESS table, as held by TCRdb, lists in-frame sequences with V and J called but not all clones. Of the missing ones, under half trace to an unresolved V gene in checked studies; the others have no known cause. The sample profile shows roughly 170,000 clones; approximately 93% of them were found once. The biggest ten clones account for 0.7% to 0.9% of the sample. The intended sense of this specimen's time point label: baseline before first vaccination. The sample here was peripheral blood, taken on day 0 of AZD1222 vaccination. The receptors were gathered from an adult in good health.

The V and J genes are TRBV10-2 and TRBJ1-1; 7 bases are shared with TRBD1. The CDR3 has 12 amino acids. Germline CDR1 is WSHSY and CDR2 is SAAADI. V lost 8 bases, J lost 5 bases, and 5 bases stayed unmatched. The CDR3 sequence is CASEGARTEAFF. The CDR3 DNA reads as TGCGCCAGCGAGGGGGCGCGGACTGAAGCTTTCTTT.

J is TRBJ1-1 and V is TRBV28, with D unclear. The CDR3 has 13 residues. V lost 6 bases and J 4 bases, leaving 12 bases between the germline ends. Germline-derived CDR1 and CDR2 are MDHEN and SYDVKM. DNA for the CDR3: TGTGCCAGCAGAATCTCCGTTGGCACTGAAGCTTTCTTT. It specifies CASRISVGTEAFF.

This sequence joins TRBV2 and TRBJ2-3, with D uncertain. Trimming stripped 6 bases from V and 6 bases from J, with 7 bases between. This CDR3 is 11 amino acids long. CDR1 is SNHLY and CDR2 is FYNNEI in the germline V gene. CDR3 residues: CASSVWDTQYF. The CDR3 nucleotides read TGTGCCAGCAGCGTCTGGGATACGCAGTATTTT.

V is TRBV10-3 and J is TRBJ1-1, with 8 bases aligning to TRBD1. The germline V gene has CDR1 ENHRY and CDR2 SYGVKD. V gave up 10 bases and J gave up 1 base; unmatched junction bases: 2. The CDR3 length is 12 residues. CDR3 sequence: CATTGGNTEAFF. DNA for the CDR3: TGTGCCACTACAGGGGGGAACACTGAAGCTTTCTTT.

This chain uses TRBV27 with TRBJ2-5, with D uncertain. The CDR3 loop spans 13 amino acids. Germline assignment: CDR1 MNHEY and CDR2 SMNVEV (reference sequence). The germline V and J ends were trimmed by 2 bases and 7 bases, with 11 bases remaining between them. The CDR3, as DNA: TGTGCCAGCAGTTTACACGGAAAAGGGACCCAGTACTTC. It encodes CASSLHGKGTQYF.

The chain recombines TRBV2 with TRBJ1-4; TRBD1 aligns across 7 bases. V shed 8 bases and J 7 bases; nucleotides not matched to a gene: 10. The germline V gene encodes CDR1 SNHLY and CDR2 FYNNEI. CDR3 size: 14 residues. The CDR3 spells CASAKQGHLEKLFF. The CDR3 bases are TGTGCCAGCGCGAAACAGGGGCATCTTGAAAAACTGTTTTTT.

CDR3 residues: CAIRGGQGVNEQYF. The DNA for the CDR3 is TGTGCCATCAGAGGGGGACAGGGCGTCAACGAGCAGTACTTC. The chain couples TRBV10-3 to TRBJ2-7, with 9 nucleotides matching TRBD1. Germline V gene sequence: CDR1 ENHRY, CDR2 SYGVKD. V was clipped by 6 bases and J by 5 bases; unmatched bases: 8. This CDR3 comprises 14 residues.

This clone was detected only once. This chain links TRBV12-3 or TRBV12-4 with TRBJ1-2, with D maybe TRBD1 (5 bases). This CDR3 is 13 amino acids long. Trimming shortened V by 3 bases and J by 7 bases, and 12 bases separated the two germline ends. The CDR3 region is CASSLAGSGGYTF. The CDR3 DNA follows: TGTGCCAGCAGTTTGGCAGGGTCGGGTGGCTACACCTTC.

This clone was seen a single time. The CDR3 DNA sequence: TGTGCCAGCAGTCGACTAGCGGTGCACAATGAGCAGTTCTTC. Its protein product is CASSRLAVHNEQFF. The V and J genes are TRBV28 and TRBJ2-1; 9 nucleotides agree with TRBD2. The CDR3 covers 14 residues. The J segment lost 5 bases and the V segment lost 5 bases, leaving 4 bases of the junction unmatched. The germline V gene encodes CDR1 MDHEN and CDR2 SYDVKM.

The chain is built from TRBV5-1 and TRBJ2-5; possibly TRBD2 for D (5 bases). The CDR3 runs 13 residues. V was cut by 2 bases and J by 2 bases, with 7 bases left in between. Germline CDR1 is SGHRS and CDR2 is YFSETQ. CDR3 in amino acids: CASSLAVQETQYF. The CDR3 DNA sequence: TGCGCCAGCAGCTTAGCGGTTCAAGAGACCCAGTACTTC.

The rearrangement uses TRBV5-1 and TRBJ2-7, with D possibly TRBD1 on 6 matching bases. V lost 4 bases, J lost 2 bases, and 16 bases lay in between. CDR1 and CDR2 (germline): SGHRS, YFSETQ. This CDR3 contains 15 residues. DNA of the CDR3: TGCGCCAGCAGCCTACAGGGTACGAGTGCCTACGAGCAGTACTTC. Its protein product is CASSLQGTSAYEQYF.

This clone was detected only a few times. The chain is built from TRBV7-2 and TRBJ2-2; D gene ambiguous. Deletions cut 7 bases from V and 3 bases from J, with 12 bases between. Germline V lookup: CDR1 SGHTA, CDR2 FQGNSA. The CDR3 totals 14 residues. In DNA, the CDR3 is TGTGCCAGCACAGAACGTAGAGACACCGGGGAGCTGTTTTTT. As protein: CASTERRDTGELFF.

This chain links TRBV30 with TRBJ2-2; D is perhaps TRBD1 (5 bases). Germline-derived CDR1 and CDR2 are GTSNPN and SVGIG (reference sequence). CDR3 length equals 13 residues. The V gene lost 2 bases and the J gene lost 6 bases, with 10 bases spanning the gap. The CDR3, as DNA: TGTGCCTGGAGTCCGCAGGGCTCCGGGGAGCTGTTTTTT. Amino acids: CAWSPQGSGELFF.

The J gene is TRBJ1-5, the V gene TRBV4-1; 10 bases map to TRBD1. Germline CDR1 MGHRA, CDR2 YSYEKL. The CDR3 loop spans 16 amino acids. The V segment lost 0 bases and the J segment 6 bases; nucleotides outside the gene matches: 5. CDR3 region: CASSQDPGTGVQPQHF. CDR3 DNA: TGCGCCAGCAGCCAAGATCCCGGGACAGGGGTTCAGCCCCAGCATTTT.

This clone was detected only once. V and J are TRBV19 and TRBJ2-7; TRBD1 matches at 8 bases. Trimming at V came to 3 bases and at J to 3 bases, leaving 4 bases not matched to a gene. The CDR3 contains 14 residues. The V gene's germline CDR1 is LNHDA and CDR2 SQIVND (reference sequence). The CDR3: CASSMQGAFYEQYF. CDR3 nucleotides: TGTGCCAGTAGTATGCAGGGGGCATTCTACGAGCAGTACTTC.

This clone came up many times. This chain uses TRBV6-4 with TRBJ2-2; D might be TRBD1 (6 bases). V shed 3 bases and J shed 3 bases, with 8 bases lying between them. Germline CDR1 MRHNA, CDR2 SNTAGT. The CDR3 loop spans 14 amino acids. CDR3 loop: CASSEGADTGELFF. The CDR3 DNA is TGTGCCAGCAGTGAGGGGGCCGACACCGGGGAGCTGTTTTTT.

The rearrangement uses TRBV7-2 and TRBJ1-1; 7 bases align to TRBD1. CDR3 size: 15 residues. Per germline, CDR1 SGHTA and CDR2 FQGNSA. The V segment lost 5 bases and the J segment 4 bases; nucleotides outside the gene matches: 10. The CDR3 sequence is CASSPGGRWGTEAFF. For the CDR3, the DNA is TGTGCCAGCAGCCCAGGGGGGCGGTGGGGCACTGAAGCTTTCTTT.